This entry lists 17 T cell receptor beta chains sequenced from one sample in a study of shared clonotypes between healthy human individuals. This table comes from immunoSEQ multiplex PCR, and its TCRdb copy is limited to in-frame clones, with some not included. The sample has 1.6 million or so clones, more than 95% seen once. Sequenced sample: naive CD4+ T cells sorted from blood. Documented subset: CD45RA+ positively selected. Receptors were obtained from a man aged 25-45 years in good health.

Details on this clone: The same CDR3 can be traced to other DNA sequences in this sample. The chain has TRBV5-1 and TRBJ2-7; TRBD2 aligns across 9 bases. Trimming took 0 bases from V and 2 from J; bases not matched to a gene: 3. This CDR3 is 15 amino acids long. Germline CDR1 is SGHRS and CDR2 is YFSETQ. CDR3 in DNA: TGCGCCAGCAGCTTGGGACTAGCGGACACCTACGAGCAGTACTTC. It specifies CASSLGLADTYEQYF.

The V gene is TRBV11-2, the J gene TRBJ2-3, with TRBD2 identical over 8 bases. The V segment lost 10 bases and the J segment 2 bases; nucleotides outside the gene matches: 11. Germline V lookup: CDR1 SGHAT, CDR2 FQNNGV. The CDR3 covers 15 residues. The chain's CDR3 is CATAFGRASTDTQYF. Here the CDR3 DNA reads TGTGCCACCGCATTCGGGAGGGCCTCCACAGATACGCAGTATTTT.

DNA for the CDR3: TGCGCCAGCAGCCAAGTCCCAGGGGGTACGCAGTATTTT. It translates to CASSQVPGGTQYF. The genes are TRBV4-1 and TRBJ2-3, with TRBD1 matching 7 bases. This CDR3 region has 13 residues. The V gene end was trimmed by 1 base and the J gene end by 8 bases; junction bases not matched to a gene: 3. CDR1 MGHRA and CDR2 YSYEKL come from the germline V gene.

The chain links TRBV2 to TRBJ1-1, with TRBD1 identical over 11 bases. There are 14 residues in the CDR3. With V trimmed by 5 bases and J by 4 bases, 3 bases remained unmatched. Germline loops: CDR1 SNHLY, CDR2 FYNNEI. CDR3 sequence (DNA): TGTGCCAGCAGTCGGGACAGGGGGGGCACTGAAGCTTTCTTT. Translating gives CASSRDRGGTEAFF.

With regard to this clone: Other DNA variants within this sample encode the same CDR3. V gene TRBV7-6 combines with J gene TRBJ2-3; 7 bases align to TRBD2. This CDR3 spans 16 amino acids. CDR1 SGHVS and CDR2 FNYEAQ come from the germline V gene. Unmatched junction bases numbered 4, after V lost 1 base and J lost 0 bases. CDR3 amino acids: CASSLGASGSTDTQYF. The DNA for the CDR3 is TGTGCCAGCAGCTTAGGGGCTAGCGGAAGCACAGATACGCAGTATTTT.

V and J are TRBV30 and TRBJ1-2; D ambiguous. The germline V gene has CDR1 GTSNPN and CDR2 SVGIG (reference sequence). The CDR3 runs to 12 residues. The germline V and J ends were trimmed by 1 base and 8 bases, with 11 bases remaining between them. The CDR3 nucleotides read TGTGCCTGGAGTGGCCGGGCTGGCGGCTACACCTTC. Translating gives CAWSGRAGGYTF.

In its sample, this clone was seen once. The CDR3 nucleotides read TGTGCCAGCAGCCTGGGGACTAGCGGAAAATTCCAAGAGACCCAGTACTTC. Amino acid sequence: CASSLGTSGKFQETQYF. V gene TRBV11-3 combines with J gene TRBJ2-5; 11 bases align to TRBD2. The CDR3 runs to 17 residues. Unmatched junction bases numbered 9, after V lost 5 bases and J lost 1 base. Germline CDR1 reads SGHNT; CDR2 reads YENEEA.

The chain uses TRBV6-5 and TRBJ2-7; D gene unclear. CDR3 length: 13 residues. V was shortened by 6 bases and J by 7 bases, with 16 bases between the two germline ends. Per germline, CDR1 MNHEY and CDR2 SVGAGI. CDR3 nucleotides: TGTGCCAGCAGCCCCGGTCCCCAGTCTGAGCAGTACTTC. It yields the protein CASSPGPQSEQYF.

J is TRBJ2-7 and V is TRBV18; D not resolved. The CDR3 runs to 15 residues. Germline V gene lookup returns CDR1 KGHSH and CDR2 LQKENI. V was shortened by 6 bases and J by 0 bases, with 15 bases between the two germline ends. The CDR3 loop reads CASSKTDPFSYEQYF. The CDR3 DNA reads TGTGCCAGCTCGAAAACAGATCCCTTCTCCTACGAGCAGTACTTC.

J is TRBJ2-7 and V is TRBV7-2, with 15 bases fitting TRBD2. The J segment lost 4 bases and the V segment lost 5 bases, leaving 12 bases of the junction unmatched. CDR3 length: 18 residues. Per the germline V gene, CDR1 is SGHTA and CDR2 is FQGNSA. The CDR3 here is CASSVRTSGRAVGYEQYF. CDR3 in DNA: TGTGCCAGCAGCGTTCGGACTAGCGGGAGGGCCGTAGGGTACGAGCAGTACTTC.

V usage is TRBV5-1 and J usage is TRBJ2-7, with D hard to call. Germline V CDR1 and CDR2: SGHRS, YFSETQ. The CDR3 runs to 15 residues. V lost 0 bases and J lost 0, with 10 bases in between. The CDR3 DNA reads as TGCGCCAGCAGCTTGGTCCCGGAAACCTCCTACGAGCAGTACTTC. As protein: CASSLVPETSYEQYF.

The CDR3: CASSTGGFIQYF. The DNA of the CDR3 is TGCGCCAGCAGCACCGGGGGGTTCATTCAGTACTTC. The chain joins TRBV5-1 to TRBJ2-7, with 7 bases lining up with TRBD2. The J call may be faulty, since TRBJ2-4 better matches the DNA end. CDR1 is SGHRS, CDR2 YFSETQ, per germline. The CDR3 is 12 residues long.

This sequence joins TRBV4-2 and TRBJ2-7; 13 nucleotides align to TRBD2. This CDR3 is built from 17 residues. The germline CDR1 and CDR2 sequences are LGHNA and YNFKEQ. Trimming removed 5 bases from V and 6 bases from J; junction bases left unmatched: 13. The CDR3 DNA follows: TGTGCCAGCAGCACCGGGACTAGCGGGGTAGAGTATCGCGAGCAGTACTTC. Translated: CASSTGTSGVEYREQYF.

The chain carries TRBV28 and TRBJ2-1; 10 bases are a match to TRBD2. With 7 bases clipped from V and 0 bases from J, the junction kept 6 bases outside the gene matches. The germline gives CDR1 MDHEN, CDR2 SYDVKM. The CDR3 runs 16 residues. CDR3 DNA sequence: TGTGCCAGCATTTCTAGCGGGGGCAGCTCCTACAATGAGCAGTTCTTC. This translates into CASISSGGSSYNEQFF.

To note about this clone: An end of the junction differs from the germline gene, which may be a read error. The chain has TRBV2 and TRBJ2-7, with a weak D call TRBD2 (6 bases). Per germline, CDR1 SNHLY and CDR2 FYNNEI. The CDR3 is 13 amino acids. CDR3 protein: CASSGEGSGSRHF. The CDR3 DNA is TGTGCCAGCAGTGGTGAGGGATCCGGGAGTAGGCACTTC.

This clone appeared once. The sample holds other DNA sequences that translate to the same CDR3. The CDR3 bases are TGCGCCAGCAGTGAGTCCGGGGCCCAAGAGACCCAGTACTTC. This sequence encodes CASSESGAQETQYF. This chain joins TRBV10-1 and TRBJ2-5; D possibly uses TRBD1 or TRBD2 (5 bases each). Per the germline V gene, CDR1 is WNHNN and CDR2 is SYGVQD (reference sequence). CDR3 length equals 14 residues. The V end lost 0 bases, the J end lost 1 base, and 6 bases lay between the germline ends.

The chain has TRBV25-1 and TRBJ2-1, with D unclear. CDR1 and CDR2 (germline): MGHDK, SYGVNS. V lost 7 bases to trimming and J lost 10 bases, with 17 bases between them. The CDR3 consists of 13 residues. The CDR3 region is CASTPLGLSEQFF. For the CDR3, the DNA is TGTGCCAGCACCCCGTTGGGGTTGTCAGAGCAGTTCTTC.